This T cell receptor beta chain originates from a study of shared clonotypes between healthy human individuals. This clone was counted between two and nine times. In replicate PCRs of sorted subsets, around 200 ng DNA, roughly 27,000 T cell genomes, was used. Only in-frame clones appear in the TCRdb table, and some are missing; sequencing was by immunoSEQ multiplex PCR. The table has fewer than 1.4 million clones, 75% to 80% seen once; the top ten hold 0.55% to 0.7%. With 2 bases clipped from V and 4 bases from J, the junction kept 6 bases outside the gene matches. This CDR3 comprises 16 residues. Per germline, CDR1 SGHRS and CDR2 YFSETQ. The donors, healthy adults who were HIV-negative, had experienced no recent acute infections or vaccinations.

This clonotype originated in a man aged 18 to 30 in good health. Some clones in this sample may be carry-over from other donors' samples. This chain joins TRBV5-1 and TRBJ2-1; 10 nucleotides match TRBD2. The sample comprised memory CD4+ T cells from PBMCs. The subset here: CD45RA-negative fraction. The CDR3 region is CASSFASGRAYNEQFF. CDR3 in DNA: TGCGCCAGCAGCTTCGCCAGCGGGAGGGCGTACAATGAGCAGTTCTTC. The full variable domain, its missing parts supplied by reference TRBV5-1 and TRBJ2-1, is KAGVTQTPRYLIKTRGQQVTLSCSPISGHRSVSWYQQTPGQGLQFLFEYFSETQRNKGNFPGRFSGRQFSNSRSEMNVSTLELGDSALYLCASSFASGRAYNEQFFGPGTRLTVL.